The 20 T cell receptor beta chains presented below share a single source sample, sequenced in a study of beta chain features in type 1 diabetes. Sequencing targeted expressed TCRB transcripts, as all isolated RNA had been reverse transcribed. Using immunoSEQ multiplex PCR, the repertoire was profiled, and TCRdb retains in-frame clones only, with some absent. The sample consists of about 110,000 clones, 40% of them appearing once. The sample was stem cell memory CD4+ T cells from blood. The source of these receptors is a young woman in good health.

This clone was found a few times. The rearrangement links TRBV7-9 to TRBJ2-1; D may be TRBD1 (5 bases). CDR1 is SEHNR and CDR2 is FQNEAQ in the germline V gene (reference sequence). The CDR3 runs 12 residues. V lost 4 bases, J lost 7 bases, and 8 bases lay in between. The CDR3 sequence: CASSSTVNEQFF. The CDR3 DNA is TGTGCCAGCAGCTCGACAGTTAATGAGCAGTTCTTC.

The rearrangement joins TRBV28 to TRBJ2-7; D uncertain. The CDR3 is made up of 11 amino acids. V dropped 5 bases and J dropped 6 bases, with 8 bases sitting between them. Per germline, CDR1 MDHEN and CDR2 SYDVKM. DNA of the CDR3: TGTGCCAGCAGTGGTCACTCCGAGCAGTACTTC. It specifies CASSGHSEQYF.

This clone was observed a few times. The chain employs TRBV2 and TRBJ2-1, with unresolved D. The CDR3 length is 13 residues. The germline CDR1 and CDR2 sequences are SNHLY and FYNNEI. V dropped 4 bases and J dropped 5 bases, with 9 bases sitting between them. DNA of the CDR3: TGTGCCAGCAGTGCAGGTCCGCACAATGAGCAGTTCTTC. This codes for CASSAGPHNEQFF.

This clone occurred once. The chain couples TRBV20-1 to TRBJ1-2, with D perhaps matching TRBD1 (6 bases). The CDR3 is made up of 11 amino acids. Germline CDR1 is DFQATT and CDR2 is SNEGSKA (reference sequence). The CDR3 protein is CGGQSNYGYTF. In DNA form, the CDR3 reads TGCGGAGGACAGAGTAACTATGGCTACACCTTC.

The DNA for the CDR3 is TGTGCCAGCAGCCTCGCCGGGACAGGGTACAATGAGCAGTTCTTC. Protein product: CASSLAGTGYNEQFF. J is TRBJ2-1 and V is TRBV9; 9 bases are a match to TRBD1. Germline V CDR1 and CDR2: SGDLS, YYNGEE. This CDR3 has 15 residues. Trimming removed 4 bases from V and 4 bases from J; junction bases left unmatched: 6.

In this sample, this clone turned up a few times. The chain links TRBV30 to TRBJ2-3, with 9 bases aligning to TRBD2. V lost 3 bases to trimming and J lost 5 bases; unmatched junction nucleotides: 12. The CDR3 spans 16 residues. CDR1 GTSNPN and CDR2 SVGIG come from the germline V gene (reference sequence). This CDR3 reads CAWRGLIAGAGDTQYF. The DNA of the CDR3 is TGTGCCTGGAGGGGACTTATAGCGGGAGCGGGAGATACGCAGTATTTT.

This clone was counted a few times. The chain uses TRBV7-9 and TRBJ2-1, with D possibly matching TRBD2 (5 bases). V was trimmed by 9 bases and J by 12 bases, leaving 18 bases between them. There are 12 residues in the CDR3. The germline V gene encodes CDR1 SEHNR and CDR2 FQNEAQ (reference sequence). The CDR3 loop is CASTPLDGGQFF. Here the CDR3 DNA reads TGTGCCAGTACGCCGCTGGACGGAGGGCAGTTCTTC.

This clone was observed a few times. The genes are TRBV18 and TRBJ2-5; 9 positions match TRBD2. The CDR3 totals 16 residues. V gave up 5 bases and J gave up 1 base; unmatched junction bases: 8. Germline V gene data show CDR1 as KGHSH and CDR2 as LQKENI. CDR3 DNA: TGTGCCAGCTCATCACGACTAGCGGAGGCCCAAGAGACCCAGTACTTC. It codes for CASSSRLAEAQETQYF.

The chain uses TRBV7-2 and TRBJ1-1; D ambiguous. V was cut by 1 base and J by 1 base, with 7 bases left in between. CDR3 length equals 14 residues. In germline, CDR1 is SGHTA, CDR2 FQGNSA. The CDR3 nucleotides read TGTGCCAGCAGCTTAGAGAGGTGGAACACTGAAGCTTTCTTT. Its protein is CASSLERWNTEAFF. Combining the CDR3 with reference TRBV7-2 and TRBJ1-1 gives the whole variable domain GAGVSQSPSNKVTEKGKDVELRCDPISGHTALYWYRQSLGQGLEFLIYFQGNSAPDKSGLPSDRFSAERTGGSVSTLTIQRTQQEDSAVYLCASSLERWNTEAFFGQGTRLTVV.

This clone was picked up a small number of times. The V and J genes are TRBV11-2 and TRBJ2-7; 8 bases line up with TRBD1. This CDR3 has 16 amino acids. Trimming cost V 5 bases and J 0 bases; bases outside gene matches: 9. Germline assignment: CDR1 SGHAT and CDR2 FQNNGV. This chain's CDR3 is CASSRTGQGSSYEQYF. The DNA of the CDR3 is TGTGCCAGCAGCCGGACAGGGCAGGGGAGCTCCTACGAGCAGTACTTC. Based on the CDR3 plus reference TRBV11-2 and TRBJ2-7, the full variable domain is EAGVAQSPRYKIIEKRQSVAFWCNPISGHATLYWYQQILGQGPKLLIQFQNNGVVDDSQLPKDRFSAERLKGVDSTLKIQPAKLEDSAVYLCASSRTGQGSSYEQYFGPGTRLTVT.

The chain carries TRBV27 and TRBJ2-7; 9 bases are shared with TRBD2. Trimming at V came to 3 bases and at J to 3 bases, leaving 6 bases not matched to a gene. Looked up from germline, CDR1 is MNHEY and CDR2 is SMNVEV (reference sequence). This CDR3 spans 15 amino acids. The CDR3 loop is CASSFSGLAIYEQYF. The CDR3 DNA is TGTGCCAGCAGTTTTTCGGGACTAGCTATCTACGAGCAGTACTTC.

The chain couples TRBV18 to TRBJ2-3; D is unresolved. Germline V gene sequence: CDR1 KGHSH, CDR2 LQKENI. With 0 bases removed from V and 2 bases from J, the gap between germline ends came to 6 bases. This CDR3 region has 14 residues. CDR3 nucleotides: TGTGCCAGCTCACCACCCACATCCACAGATACGCAGTATTTT. Its protein is CASSPPTSTDTQYF.

CDR3 sequence (DNA): TGTGCCAGCAGTTTACCGGGACTAGCGTACGATGAGCAGTTCTTC. Protein: CASSLPGLAYDEQFF. The chain has TRBV28 and TRBJ2-1, with TRBD2 matching over 10 bases. V gave up 2 bases and J gave up 8 bases; unmatched junction bases: 6. The CDR3 is 15 residues long. The germline gives CDR1 MDHEN, CDR2 SYDVKM.

The chain recombines TRBV5-1 with TRBJ2-7; the match to TRBD2 covers 10 bases. This CDR3 is 15 amino acids long. J was trimmed by 5 bases and V by 5 bases; bases with no gene match: 10. Per germline, CDR1 SGHRS and CDR2 YFSETQ. The CDR3 DNA sequence: TGCGCCAGCAGGGTAGAATCTAGCGGGAGAAACGAGCAGTACTTC. Protein: CASRVESSGRNEQYF.

This clone was seen a handful of times. The gene calls are TRBV11-2 and TRBJ2-7, with TRBD2 as a possible D gene (6 bases). There are 16 residues in the CDR3. Germline V gene lookup returns CDR1 SGHAT and CDR2 FQNNGV. V lost 3 bases and J lost 5, with 20 bases in between. CDR3 residues: CASSFYLPGRRNEQYF. CDR3 nucleotides: TGTGCCAGCAGCTTCTACCTGCCCGGGAGAAGGAACGAGCAGTACTTC.

The gene calls are TRBV18 and TRBJ2-3; 12 nucleotides match TRBD2. CDR1 and CDR2 from the germline V gene are KGHSH and LQKENI. The CDR3 spans 19 residues. The ends lost 3 bases at V and 0 bases at J; junction bases unmatched: 10. The CDR3 DNA reads TGTGCCAGCTCACCGCAGATGCGGACTAGCGGGAAAAGCACAGATACGCAGTATTTT. Amino acids: CASSPQMRTSGKSTDTQYF.

The chain couples TRBV29-1 to TRBJ2-3, with D tentatively TRBD2 (6 bases). The V gene lost 1 base and the J gene lost 7 bases, with 12 bases spanning the gap. Germline assignment: CDR1 SQVTM and CDR2 ANQGSEA. The CDR3 totals 13 residues. The CDR3 region is CSVEGLGLHTQYF. The DNA for the CDR3 is TGCAGCGTTGAAGGGCTTGGACTACATACGCAGTATTTT.

This clone has a handful of counts. This sequence joins TRBV29-1 and TRBJ2-7, with no clear D. The CDR3 sequence is 13 residues long. With 3 bases removed from V and 0 bases from J, the gap between germline ends came to 9 bases. Germline V CDR1 and CDR2: SQVTM, ANQGSEA. CDR3 nucleotide sequence: TGCAGCGTTGAGGCCTCAAGCTCCTACGAGCAGTACTTC. Residues: CSVEASSSYEQYF.

The rearrangement links TRBV2 to TRBJ1-2; perhaps TRBD1 as D (6 bases). The CDR3 is made up of 14 amino acids. Germline V CDR1 and CDR2: SNHLY, FYNNEI. V lost 1 base, J lost 4 bases, and 10 bases lay in between. CDR3 bases: TGTGCCAGCAGTGAAGGGTGGACAGCCTATGGCTACACCTTC. Translating gives CASSEGWTAYGYTF.

This clone was recorded once. V and J are TRBV7-6 and TRBJ1-1; D call uncertain. V was cut by 5 bases and J by 3 bases, with 7 bases left in between. The length of the CDR3 is 12 residues. The germline CDR1 and CDR2 sequences are SGHVS and FNYEAQ. CDR3: CASSPVYTEAFF. The CDR3 region has the DNA TGTGCCAGCAGCCCCGTATACACTGAAGCTTTCTTT.